This T cell receptor (beta chain) derives from a study of early T cells in non-severe SARS-CoV-2 infection. Per the germline V gene, CDR1 is MDHEN and CDR2 is SYDVKM. The CDR3 covers 11 residues. Trimming pared 3 bases from V and 7 bases from J, leaving 4 bases between. Using its own MiXCR run on the 5' RACE reads, TCRdb lists one record per CDR3 protein. The sample lists around 99,000 distinct CDR3 sequences, 11% occurring once. This receptor was taken from an adult who was a healthcare worker with PCR-confirmed SARS-CoV-2 infection or an uninfected control (not recorded which). The V gene is TRBV28, the J gene TRBJ1-3; no reliable D call. The source material was whole blood. CDR3 in amino acids: CASSFGNTIYF. The DNA for the CDR3 is TGTGCCAGCAGTTTCGGGAACACCATATATTTT.